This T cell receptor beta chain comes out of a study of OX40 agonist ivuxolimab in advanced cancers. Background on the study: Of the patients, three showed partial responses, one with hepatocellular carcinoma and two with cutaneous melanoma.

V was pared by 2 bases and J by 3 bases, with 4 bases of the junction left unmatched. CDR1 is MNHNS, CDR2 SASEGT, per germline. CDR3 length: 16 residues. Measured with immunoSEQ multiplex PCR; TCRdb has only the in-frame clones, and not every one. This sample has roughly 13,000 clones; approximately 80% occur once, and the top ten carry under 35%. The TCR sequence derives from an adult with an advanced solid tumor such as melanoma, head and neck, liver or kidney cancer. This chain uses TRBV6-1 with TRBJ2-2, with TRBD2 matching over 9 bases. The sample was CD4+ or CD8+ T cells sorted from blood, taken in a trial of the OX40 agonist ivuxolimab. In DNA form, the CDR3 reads TGTGCCAGCAGTGAAACCCTAGCGGGGTACACCGGGGAGCTGTTTTTT. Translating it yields CASSETLAGYTGELFF.